The T cell receptor beta chain under discussion was sequenced for a study of blood T cell repertoires in COVID-19. Study summary: Whether acute or convalescent, the COVID-19 samples came from the United States, Italy and Spain. Nucleic acid was either cDNA or gDNA, and it came from T cells, B-cell-depleted T cells, or PBMCs.

In the authors' methods: Counts of nucleated cells, estimated from reference gene primer amplification, were obtained. Generated by immunoSEQ multiplex PCR, the TCRdb table keeps only in-frame clones and is missing some. That table furnishes V, J and clone size, whereas the DNA furnished D and trimming. The top ten clones hold approximately 1.2% of a sample with roughly 260,000 clones, about nine tenths of them seen once. The participants were between roughly 18 and 90 years old and came from some 23 US areas. In germline, CDR1 is SGDLS, CDR2 YYNGEE. Trimming shortened V by 0 bases and J by 4 bases, and 11 bases separated the two germline ends. The length of the CDR3 is 15 residues.

The rearrangement joins TRBV9 to TRBJ1-3; no reliable D call. The sequencing input was PBMCs or T cells enriched from blood (not recorded which). The sequence was obtained from a human donor in a cohort exposed to, infected with or recovered from COVID-19 (not recorded which). The donor label of this sample is uncertain. The CDR3 reads CASSVGEVRGNTIYF. The CDR3 DNA is TGTGCCAGCAGCGTAGGGGAGGTCAGAGGAAACACCATATATTTT.